The 31 T cell receptor beta chains below were found in one sample sequenced in a study of blood T cells in healthy people across ages. Alongside a J-beta primer mix, a sample-barcoded 5' primer served in a second PCR lasting roughly 7 to 11 cycles. TCRdb analysed the 5' RACE reads with MiXCR anew, one entry per CDR3 protein. The sample yields about 720,000 distinct CDR3 sequences, about a fifth seen once. The sequenced sample was blood. These receptors were collected from a man in his 70s in good health.

J is TRBJ1-4 and V is TRBV6-5; D ambiguous. Per the germline V gene, CDR1 is MNHEY and CDR2 is SVGAGI. This CDR3 spans 15 amino acids. V lost 6 bases, J lost 5 bases, and 16 bases lay in between. DNA of the CDR3: TGTGCCAGCAGCCGTACTAGACGGTTGAATGAAAAACTGTTTTTT. Translation: CASSRTRRLNEKLFF.

Points on this clonotype: Compared with germline, one end of the junction differs, possibly owing to a read error. The rearrangement uses TRBV15 and TRBJ2-3; 8 bases are shared with TRBD1. Per germline, CDR1 LNHNV and CDR2 YYDKDF (reference sequence). This CDR3 contains 17 residues. In DNA form, the CDR3 reads TGTGCCACCAACAGACCCCCAGGGGGCTGGTCCGGAGATACGCAGTATTTT. Amino acid sequence: CATNRPPGGWSGDTQYF.

The V gene is TRBV7-9, the J gene TRBJ1-1; no clear D gene. Trimming removed 5 bases at V and 5 bases at J, with 12 bases between. From germline, CDR1 is SEHNR and CDR2 FQNEAQ (reference sequence). The CDR3 sequence is 13 residues long. The CDR3 loop reads CASSAGIQTEAFF. As DNA, the CDR3 is TGTGCCAGCAGCGCCGGGATCCAGACTGAAGCTTTCTTT.

This clonotype came up a few times. V gene TRBV29-1 combines with J gene TRBJ1-4; the D is unclear. Germline values: CDR1 SQVTM, CDR2 ANQGSEA. V lost 4 bases and J 3 bases, leaving 6 bases between the germline ends. The CDR3 runs 12 residues. Here the CDR3 DNA reads TGCAGCGTTGTCGCCCCTAATGAAAAACTGTTTTTT. This gives the protein CSVVAPNEKLFF.

A few counts support this clonotype. This chain uses TRBV7-9 with TRBJ2-1; D gene ambiguous. The J call may be wrong; the DNA end is better matched by TRBJ2-5. This CDR3 is built from 13 residues. Germline V lookup: CDR1 SEHNR, CDR2 FQNEAQ (reference sequence). In nucleotides, the CDR3 is TGTGCCAGCAGCAGTACGAGTCCGGGGACCCAGTACTTC. Its protein product is CASSSTSPGTQYF.

The chain uses TRBV10-2 and TRBJ2-3; 9 bases match TRBD1. V lost 6 bases, J lost 4 bases, and 8 bases stayed unmatched. The CDR3 runs to 15 residues. Germline V gene lookup returns CDR1 WSHSY and CDR2 SAAADI. The CDR3 region is CASRYRDRASDTQYF. CDR3 coding DNA: TGCGCCAGCAGATACCGGGACAGGGCGTCAGATACGCAGTATTTT.

This clonotype was found a few times. DNA of the CDR3: TGTGCCAGCAGCCAATTGGGACGTTTCGCAGGGATCTATGGCTACACCTTC. It specifies CASSQLGRFAGIYGYTF. The rearrangement joins TRBV3-1 to TRBJ1-2; perhaps TRBD1 as D (5 bases). CDR3 size: 17 residues. The germline V gene encodes CDR1 LGHDT and CDR2 YNNKEL (reference sequence). The V end lost 2 bases, the J end lost 4 bases, and 20 bases lay between the germline ends.

The chain recombines TRBV29-1 with TRBJ1-1, with D uncertain. The CDR3 consists of 13 residues. Germline V gene lookup returns CDR1 SQVTM and CDR2 ANQGSEA. Trimming pared 4 bases from V and 3 bases from J, leaving 12 bases between. CDR3 region: CSVVPRRDTEAFF. Here the CDR3 DNA reads TGCAGCGTTGTACCCCGGAGGGACACTGAAGCTTTCTTT.

This clonotype was seen more than once but under ten times. This chain links TRBV12-3 or TRBV12-4 with TRBJ1-2; D might be TRBD1 (5 bases). V gave up 5 bases and J gave up 7 bases, with 17 bases separating them. The CDR3 has 14 amino acids. CDR3 coding DNA: TGTGCCAGCAGTCCAGCCCCAGGGTTCTCTGGCTACACCTTC. This gives the protein CASSPAPGFSGYTF.

This clonotype was picked up many times. V gene TRBV6-2 or TRBV6-3 combines with J gene TRBJ2-3, with unresolved D. Germline CDR1 reads MNHEY; CDR2 reads SVGEGT. CDR3 length: 12 residues. V shed 8 bases and J shed 4 bases, with 10 bases lying between them. This chain's CDR3 is CASASLADTQYF. The DNA of the CDR3 is TGTGCCAGCGCGAGTCTCGCAGATACGCAGTATTTT.

The genes are TRBV20-1 and TRBJ1-4; no clear D gene. Germline V gene sequence: CDR1 DFQATT, CDR2 SNEGSKA (reference sequence). The CDR3 spans 14 residues. The V and J ends lost 6 bases and 0 bases respectively, with 11 bases between them. CDR3 region: CSAARSATNEKLFF. The CDR3, as DNA: TGCAGTGCAGCCCGGAGTGCAACTAATGAAAAACTGTTTTTT.

The V and J genes are TRBV11-3 and TRBJ2-1; perhaps TRBD1 as D (5 bases). The CDR3 runs to 15 residues. Trimming cost V 2 bases and J 7 bases, with 15 bases left between them. Germline V gives CDR1 SGHNT, CDR2 YENEEA. The CDR3 nucleotides read TGTGCCAGCAGCTTAAGCGCAACCAGGGCAAATGAGCAGTTCTTC. Translated: CASSLSATRANEQFF.

This chain uses TRBV20-1 with TRBJ2-5, with TRBD2 matching over 7 bases. CDR1 and CDR2 (germline): DFQATT, SNEGSKA (reference sequence). V trimming: 1 base; J trimming: 3 bases; junction bases outside the gene matches: 5. The CDR3 is 14 amino acids. CDR3 sequence (DNA): TGCAGTGCTAGAGTTCCCGGACTAGAAGAGACCCAGTACTTC. It translates to CSARVPGLEETQYF.

This chain joins TRBV5-1 and TRBJ2-7, with TRBD2 matching 9 bases. This CDR3 spans 15 amino acids. With 5 bases clipped from V and 2 bases from J, the junction kept 8 bases outside the gene matches. CDR1 is SGHRS, CDR2 YFSETQ, per germline. CDR3 coding DNA: TGCGCCAGCAGAGTCGAGCGGGGGGCGACCTACGAGCAGTACTTC. Amino acid sequence: CASRVERGATYEQYF.

This clonotype turned up a few times. The rearrangement uses TRBV5-1 and TRBJ2-1; TRBD2 matches 9 bases. Trimming took 2 bases from V and 6 from J; bases not matched to a gene: 6. The germline V gene has CDR1 SGHRS and CDR2 YFSETQ. The CDR3 has 15 amino acids. The DNA of the CDR3 is TGCGCCAGCAGCTTCGGCGCGGGGGGGAGCAATGAGCAGTTCTTC. Translation: CASSFGAGGSNEQFF. Combining the CDR3 with reference TRBV5-1 and TRBJ2-1 gives the whole variable domain KAGVTQTPRYLIKTRGQQVTLSCSPISGHRSVSWYQQTPGQGLQFLFEYFSETQRNKGNFPGRFSGRQFSNSRSEMNVSTLELGDSALYLCASSFGAGGSNEQFFGPGTRLTVL.

This clonotype was counted a few times. The chain couples TRBV20-1 to TRBJ1-2; perhaps TRBD1 as D (5 bases). The CDR3 sequence is 13 residues long. Per the germline V gene, CDR1 is DFQATT and CDR2 is SNEGSKA (reference sequence). V was pared by 0 bases and J by 6 bases, with 11 bases between. The CDR3 loop is CSARDRGVDGYTF. The CDR3, as DNA: TGCAGTGCTAGAGATCGAGGGGTTGATGGCTACACCTTC.

This clonotype was counted a few times. V and J are TRBV28 and TRBJ2-7; D remains ambiguous. This CDR3 contains 12 residues. Germline CDR1 reads MDHEN; CDR2 reads SYDVKM. V shed 7 bases and J shed 0 bases, with 7 bases lying between them. Here the CDR3 DNA reads TGTGCCAGCACTACGAGCTCCTACGAGCAGTACTTC. Its translation: CASTTSSYEQYF.

This chain uses TRBV5-1 with TRBJ2-5, with D hard to call. CDR3 length equals 13 residues. The V end lost 2 bases, the J end lost 2 bases, and 7 bases lay between the germline ends. CDR1 SGHRS and CDR2 YFSETQ come from the germline V gene. CDR3 nucleotides: TGCGCCAGCAGCTTTGACCAACAAGAGACCCAGTACTTC. This translates into CASSFDQQETQYF.

Only a few counts were recorded for this clonotype. This CDR3 reads CASSFRFGEQYF. In DNA form, the CDR3 reads TGTGCCAGCAGTTTTCGTTTCGGCGAGCAGTACTTC. The rearrangement links TRBV12-3 or TRBV12-4 to TRBJ2-7; no reliable D call. The CDR3 is 12 residues long. V was cut by 3 bases and J by 6 bases, with 9 bases left in between.

DNA of the CDR3: TGCAGTGCTAGGACGTGGACTAATGAAAAACTGTTTTTT. This gives the protein CSARTWTNEKLFF. The chain uses TRBV20-1 and TRBJ1-4; D remains ambiguous. V gave up 3 bases and J gave up 2 bases, with 7 bases separating them. The CDR3 runs to 13 residues. From germline, CDR1 is DFQATT and CDR2 SNEGSKA (reference sequence).

This clonotype was seen a few times. The V call is TRBV10-3, the J call TRBJ1-1; D is undetermined. The CDR3 spans 12 residues. The V and J ends lost 3 bases and 4 bases respectively, with 6 bases between them. Per the germline V gene, CDR1 is ENHRY and CDR2 is SYGVKD. This chain's CDR3 is CAISDQRTEAFF. The CDR3 DNA reads TGTGCCATCAGTGATCAGCGCACTGAAGCTTTCTTT.

This clonotype was observed a handful of times. The V and J genes are TRBV6-2 or TRBV6-3 and TRBJ2-1; 12 nucleotides match TRBD2. Germline-derived CDR1 and CDR2 are MNHEY and SVGEGT. The V and J ends lost 5 bases and 6 bases, in that order; junction bases with no gene match: 8. The CDR3 contains 16 residues. DNA for the CDR3: TGTGCCAGCAGTAAACTAGCGGGAGGTTTTGGCAATGAGCAGTTCTTC. The encoded protein is CASSKLAGGFGNEQFF.

This clonotype has more than one count but fewer than ten. At one of its ends the junction is not consistent with the germline gene, which may arise from a read error. The chain has TRBV11-2 and TRBJ2-3, with unresolved D. CDR3 length equals 18 residues. Germline CDR1 is SGHAT and CDR2 is FQNNGV. The CDR3 is CVSSLEPWAESSTDTQYF. The CDR3 DNA sequence: TGTGTCAGCAGCTTAGAACCTTGGGCCGAATCTAGCACAGATACGCAGTATTTT. Full variable domain (rest looked up from reference TRBV11-2 and TRBJ2-3): EAGVAQSPRYKIIEKRQSVAFWCNPISGHATLYWYQQILGQGPKLLIQFQNNGVVDDSQLPKDRFSAERLKGVDSTLKIQPAKLEDSAVYLCVSSLEPWAESSTDTQYFGPGTRLTVL.

This clonotype was picked up a small number of times. Given a much more abundant clone one base away, this may be a read error. The rearrangement links TRBV20-1 to TRBJ2-4; no reliable D call. In germline, CDR1 is DFQATT, CDR2 SNEGSKA (reference sequence). The CDR3 spans 11 residues. The germline V and J ends were trimmed by 6 bases and 8 bases, with 11 bases remaining between them. CDR3 bases: TGCAGTGCCAACCAGGTCCACATTCAGTACTTC. This codes for CSANQVHIQYF.

J is TRBJ1-1 and V is TRBV12-3 or TRBV12-4; no clear D gene. CDR3 length: 13 residues. The germline V and J ends were trimmed by 2 bases and 2 bases, with 6 bases remaining between them. The CDR3 here is CASSLLVNTEAFF. The CDR3 coding sequence is TGTGCCAGCAGTTTATTAGTAAACACTGAAGCTTTCTTT.

For this clonotype: This could be a read error, since a much larger clone is one nucleotide away. The chain is built from TRBV20-1 and TRBJ2-7, with unresolved D. Near its end, the DNA agrees better with TRBJ2-1, so the J call may be wrong. The CDR3 is 11 residues long. Germline lookup yields CDR1 DFQATT and CDR2 SNEGSKA (reference sequence). CDR3 in DNA: TGCAGTGCTAGAAACTGCAATGAGCAGTTCTTC. It codes for CSARNCNEQFF.

Notes on this clonotype: This CDR3 is missing its conserved last phenylalanine or tryptophan, likely due to a read error. It is unclear where the CDR3 begins or ends on the DNA, so no DNA is shown, and the CDR3 is as TCRdb lists it. The rearrangement joins TRBV12-3 or TRBV12-4 to TRBJ2-3; the table's D call, TRBD1, has no DNA check behind it. The CDR3 comprises 9 residues, both ends counted. The CDR3 protein is CASSRDRDL.

This clonotype has a handful of counts. J is TRBJ2-3 and V is TRBV12-3 or TRBV12-4; 7 bases are shared with TRBD1. Losses at the gene ends were 1 base for V and 3 bases for J; bases not matched to a gene: 7. This CDR3 spans 16 amino acids. For the CDR3, the DNA is TGTGCCAGCAGTTTAGACAGGGGAGAGGGGACAGATACGCAGTATTTT. Translated: CASSLDRGEGTDTQYF.

The J gene is TRBJ2-5, the V gene TRBV14; D is unclear. The CDR3 is made up of 13 amino acids. Germline V lookup: CDR1 SGHDN, CDR2 FVKESK. V dropped 6 bases and J dropped 7 bases, with 15 bases sitting between them. The CDR3 region has the DNA TGTGCCAGCAGTGAGGCCGGGTTCGGGACCCAGTACTTC. This encodes CASSEAGFGTQYF.

The J gene is TRBJ1-2, the V gene TRBV20-1; possibly TRBD1 for D (5 bases). CDR1 is DFQATT and CDR2 is SNEGSKA in the germline V gene (reference sequence). V lost 3 bases and J 4 bases, leaving 12 bases between the germline ends. The CDR3 runs to 13 residues. CDR3 DNA sequence: TGCAGTGCTAGGGGGGGGGAGGCCTATGGCTACACCTTC. This translates into CSARGGEAYGYTF.

This clonotype was observed a handful of times. The V gene is TRBV10-3, the J gene TRBJ2-5, with 10 bases fitting TRBD2. The J call could be wrong; TRBJ2-7 is a better fit for the DNA end. The CDR3 loop spans 15 amino acids. Germline CDR1 is ENHRY and CDR2 is SYGVKD. The CDR3 DNA sequence: TGTGCCATCAGCCCTCTAGCGGGGGCAACCTACGAGCAGTACTTC. This translates into CAISPLAGATYEQYF.